What follows are 20 T cell receptor beta chains derived from one specimen sequenced in a study of T cells in localized non-small cell lung cancer. TCRdb's table, derived via immunoSEQ multiplex PCR, lists solely in-frame clones and lacks some. The sample shows 50,000 or so clones, around 81% of them seen only once. This sample comprised peripheral blood, obtained before any cancer treatment. The receptors derive from an older female donor with stage II squamous cell lung carcinoma.

This clone was detected only a few times. The chain carries TRBV5-1 and TRBJ2-1; D is uncertain. The CDR3 has 16 residues. Trimming pared 1 base from V and 0 bases from J, leaving 11 bases between. In germline, CDR1 is SGHRS, CDR2 YFSETQ. As DNA, the CDR3 is TGCGCCAGCAGCTTGTTGGGCAGAAGCTCCTACAATGAGCAGTTCTTC. Its translation is CASSLLGRSSYNEQFF.

The genes are TRBV6-4 and TRBJ2-1; tentatively, D is TRBD2 (7 bases). The V gene lost 6 bases and the J gene lost 12 bases, with 18 bases spanning the gap. The CDR3 sequence is 13 residues long. Per germline, CDR1 MRHNA and CDR2 SNTAGT. For the CDR3, the DNA is TGTGCCAGCAGCCAAATAGGGGGGGCCGGGCAGTTCTTC. Protein product: CASSQIGGAGQFF.

CDR3 loop: CASTAGGSGNTIYF. The CDR3 nucleotides read TGTGCCAGCACCGCCGGGGGCTCTGGAAACACCATATATTTT. This chain connects TRBV2 to TRBJ1-3; possible D gene TRBD1, 5 bases. The V gene lost 7 bases and the J gene lost 0 bases, with 10 bases spanning the gap. From germline, CDR1 is SNHLY and CDR2 FYNNEI. This CDR3 contains 14 residues. Variable domain in full (rest from reference TRBV2 and TRBJ1-3): EPEVTQTPSHQVTQMGQEVILRCVPISNHLYFYWYRQILGQKVEFLVSFYNNEISEKSEIFDDQFSVERPDGSNFTLKIRSTKLEDSAMYFCASTAGGSGNTIYFGEGSWLTVV.

The V call is TRBV5-4, the J call TRBJ2-1; D might be TRBD1 (7 bases). The CDR3 runs to 15 residues. CDR1 and CDR2 (germline): SGHNT, YYREEE (reference sequence). V was cut by 4 bases and J by 1 base, with 12 bases left in between. Written as DNA, the CDR3 is TGTGCCAGCAGCCCAGGGGGGCCTTCCTACAATGAGCAGTTCTTC. The encoded protein is CASSPGGPSYNEQFF.

DNA of the CDR3: TGTGCCTGGGGGACAGGTTTCGGAAACACCATATATTTT. It is translated as CAWGTGFGNTIYF. The V gene is TRBV30, the J gene TRBJ1-3; 8 positions agree with TRBD1. The CDR3 has 13 amino acids. V dropped 5 bases and J dropped 4; count of bases not matched to a gene: 4. Germline V gene lookup returns CDR1 GTSNPN and CDR2 SVGIG (reference sequence). The entire variable domain, with the rest obtained from reference TRBV30 and TRBJ1-3, is as follows: SQTIHQWPATLVQPVGSPLSLECTVEGTSNPNLYWYRQAAGRGLQLLFYSVGIGQISSEVPQNLSASRPQDRQFILSSKKLLLSDSGFYLCAWGTGFGNTIYFGEGSWLTVV.

In this sample, this clone turned up once. The V call is TRBV25-1, the J call TRBJ2-3, with 9 bases identical to TRBD1. The CDR3 spans 16 residues. J gave up 0 bases and V 4 bases, and 5 bases lay outside the gene matches. Per the germline V gene, CDR1 is MGHDK and CDR2 is SYGVNS. The CDR3 here is CASSGDRGYSTDTQYF. The DNA for the CDR3 is TGTGCCAGCAGTGGCGACAGGGGGTACAGCACAGATACGCAGTATTTT.

The chain recombines TRBV29-1 with TRBJ2-7; D is unclear. Germline CDR1 and CDR2: SQVTM and ANQGSEA. CDR3 size: 11 residues. Between the trimmed V and J ends, which lost 3 bases and 6 bases, there was a span of 9 bases. The CDR3 DNA follows: TGCAGCGTTGAGGTTCTGGGCGAGCAGTACTTC. Its protein product is CSVEVLGEQYF.

Written as DNA, the CDR3 is TGTGCCAGCAGCTCTCAGGGGTTTAGCACAGATACGCAGTATTTT. This gives the protein CASSSQGFSTDTQYF. The chain employs TRBV11-2 and TRBJ2-3, with a weak D call TRBD1 (6 bases). This CDR3 has 15 amino acids. The V end was cut by 4 bases, the J end by 0 bases, with 11 bases between. Germline lookup yields CDR1 SGHAT and CDR2 FQNNGV.

Only a few counts were recorded for this clone. V is TRBV5-1 and J is TRBJ1-2; possible D gene TRBD1, 6 bases. V was trimmed by 1 base and J by 8 bases, leaving 12 bases between them. The CDR3 spans 13 residues. Germline V gene data show CDR1 as SGHRS and CDR2 as YFSETQ. CDR3 coding DNA: TGCGCCAGCAGCTTGACAGGGCCGGCGGGCTACACCTTC. It specifies CASSLTGPAGYTF.

The rearrangement joins TRBV5-6 to TRBJ2-5, with D possibly TRBD2 on 5 matching bases. CDR1 SGHDT and CDR2 YYEEEE come from the germline V gene. CDR3 size: 15 residues. V lost 0 bases, J lost 7 bases, and 16 bases lay in between. CDR3 in amino acids: CASSLGSGDVGTQYF. CDR3 DNA sequence: TGTGCCAGCAGCTTGGGAAGCGGTGACGTCGGGACCCAGTACTTC.

The chain joins TRBV27 to TRBJ2-6; 9 nucleotides align to TRBD1. Germline CDR1 and CDR2: MNHEY and SMNVEV (reference sequence). This CDR3 spans 15 amino acids. With 6 bases clipped from V and 4 bases from J, the junction kept 4 bases outside the gene matches. The CDR3 coding sequence is TGTGCCAGCAGATTACAGGGGGCCGGGGCCAACGTCCTGACTTTC. This gives the protein CASRLQGAGANVLTF.

CDR3 DNA sequence: TGTGCCAGTAGTATACGACTCGGGACAGGAGGGGACACTGAAGCTTTCTTT. Its protein is CASSIRLGTGGDTEAFF. This chain joins TRBV19 and TRBJ1-1, with 8 bases matching TRBD1. This CDR3 comprises 17 residues. The V gene's germline CDR1 is LNHDA and CDR2 SQIVND (reference sequence). The V gene end was trimmed by 2 bases and the J gene end by 3 bases; junction bases not matched to a gene: 11.

The rearrangement links TRBV6-6 to TRBJ1-1; D is undetermined. The CDR3 is 13 amino acids. Germline V lookup: CDR1 MNHNY, CDR2 SVGAGI (reference sequence). The V and J ends lost 2 bases and 1 base respectively, with 5 bases between them. In DNA form, the CDR3 reads TGTGCCAGCAGTTACAGACCGAACACTGAAGCTTTCTTT. Protein product: CASSYRPNTEAFF.

The genes are TRBV29-1 and TRBJ1-5, with D tentatively TRBD1 (6 bases). This CDR3 comprises 15 residues. Looked up from germline, CDR1 is SQVTM and CDR2 is ANQGSEA. Trimming took off 6 bases at V and 5 bases at J, with 20 bases between the two ends. CDR3 residues: CSVGGAGPGDQPQHF. CDR3 nucleotide sequence: TGCAGCGTGGGGGGAGCGGGGCCAGGGGATCAGCCCCAGCATTTT. Looking up the rest from reference TRBV29-1 and TRBJ1-5 gives the full variable domain: SAVISQKPSRDICQRGTSLTIQCQVDSQVTMMFWYRQQPGQSLTLIATANQGSEATYESGFVIDKFPISRPNLTFSTLTVSNMSPEDSSIYLCSVGGAGPGDQPQHFGDGTRLSIL.

This chain uses TRBV25-1 with TRBJ1-2; possibly TRBD1 for D (5 bases). Trimming took off 6 bases at V and 3 bases at J, with 17 bases between the two ends. The CDR3 is made up of 15 amino acids. Looked up from germline, CDR1 is MGHDK and CDR2 is SYGVNS. DNA for the CDR3: TGTGCCAGCAGCTCCTTCGAGGGGCTGGACTATGGCTACACCTTC. This sequence encodes CASSSFEGLDYGYTF.

J is TRBJ1-6 and V is TRBV6-6, with TRBD1 as a possible D gene (5 bases). This CDR3 region has 15 residues. Trimming took 2 bases from V and 9 from J, leaving 14 bases between them. Germline lookup yields CDR1 MNHNY and CDR2 SVGAGI (reference sequence). The CDR3 DNA follows: TGTGCCAGCAGTTACGGTCAGGGTTTGGGTTCACCCCTCCACTTT. Amino acid sequence: CASSYGQGLGSPLHF.

This chain joins TRBV18 and TRBJ1-5; D is ambiguous. V was trimmed by 3 bases and J by 4 bases, leaving 10 bases between them. The CDR3 length is 14 residues. The germline gives CDR1 KGHSH, CDR2 LQKENI. CDR3 protein: CASSPSRGNQPQHF. CDR3 DNA sequence: TGTGCCAGCTCACCGAGTCGAGGAAATCAGCCCCAGCATTTT. Complete variable domain (other parts from reference TRBV18 and TRBJ1-5): NAGVMQNPRHLVRRRGQEARLRCSPMKGHSHVYWYRQLPEEGLKFMVYLQKENIIDESGMPKERFSAEFPKEGPSILRIQQVVRGDSAAYFCASSPSRGNQPQHFGDGTRLSIL.

The chain couples TRBV5-1 to TRBJ2-2; 9 bases fit TRBD2. CDR1 is SGHRS and CDR2 is YFSETQ in the germline V gene. V lost 0 bases, J lost 2 bases, and 8 bases stayed unmatched. The CDR3 runs 18 residues. CDR3 in DNA: TGCGCCAGCAGCTTGGGCTATAGCGGGGGAGCCAACACCGGGGAGCTGTTTTTT. Encoded protein: CASSLGYSGGANTGELFF.

V is TRBV29-1 and J is TRBJ1-1; TRBD1 might be the D (5 bases). Germline V CDR1 and CDR2: SQVTM, ANQGSEA. The CDR3 extends over 15 amino acids. The V end lost 0 bases, the J end lost 6 bases, and 17 bases lay between the germline ends. The CDR3 DNA is TGCAGCGTTGAAGATCTTGCAGGGAAGGTTGCTGAAGCTTTCTTT. Translation gives CSVEDLAGKVAEAFF.

This chain links TRBV18 with TRBJ2-2; D is ambiguous. Trimming left V 3 bases short and J 1 base short, with 18 bases between. Looked up from germline, CDR1 is KGHSH and CDR2 is LQKENI. The CDR3 consists of 18 residues. CDR3 protein: CASSPSTFGVMNTGELFF. In DNA form, the CDR3 reads TGTGCCAGCTCACCTTCTACTTTTGGAGTTATGAACACCGGGGAGCTGTTTTTT.